Listed below are T cell receptor beta chains from one sample, sequenced in a study of T-cell reconstitution after alpha-beta-depleted transplantation in children. TCRdb passed the PCR reads through MiXCR, listing each CDR3 protein once. The sample includes 550,000 to 600,000 distinct CDR3 sequences, 20% to 25% of them seen just once. Material: PBMCs, mostly from graft donor cells, obtained 360 days after TCRalphabeta/CD19-depleted stem cell transplant. All receptors derive from a boy in the first two years of life who had a stem cell transplant for acute myeloid leukemia, so the T cells may come from the graft donor. CDR3s include the opening cysteine and the closing phenylalanine or tryptophan. The D gene is left open where the match is weak. Some rows have no size entry. The others give once, few or many, or a class for an expanded clone.

>TRBJ2-5|TRBD1|TRBV5-1|once
CASSLVGQALETQYF
TGCGCCAGCAGCTTGGTGGGACAGGCCCTAGAGACCCAGTACTTC
>TRBJ1-3|-|TRBV6-5|few
CASSFPGGTIYF
TGTGCCAGCAGTTTCCCGGGCGGCACCATATATTTT
>TRBJ2-3|-|TRBV24-1|many
CATSDLVGQTSTDTQYF
TGTGCCACCAGTGATTTAGTAGGACAGACTAGCACAGATACGCAGTATTTT
>TRBJ2-5|TRBD2|TRBV20-1|many
CSASASSGGQETQYF
TGCAGTGCTAGTGCGTCTAGCGGGGGGCAAGAGACCCAGTACTTC
>TRBJ2-5|TRBD2|TRBV6-5|many
CASSYASAGQETQYF
TGTGCCAGCAGTTACGCCTCAGCGGGGCAAGAGACCCAGTACTTC
>TRBJ2-1|TRBD2|TRBV29-1|once
CSVEDHAAGVLNEQFF
TGCAGCGTTGAAGATCATGCAGCGGGGGTCTTAAATGAGCAGTTCTTC
>TRBJ2-2|TRBD2|TRBV7-2|few
CASSLAIGGATGELFF
TGTGCCAGCAGCTTAGCCATCGGGGGGGCGACCGGGGAGCTGTTTTTT
>TRBJ2-7|-|TRBV20-1|-
CSAMDDGVYEQYF
TGCAGTGCTATGGACGACGGCGTGTACGAGCAGTACTTC
>TRBJ2-5|TRBD1|TRBV4-3|-
CASSQDLGTGYGETQYF
TGCGCCAGCAGCCAAGATCTTGGGACAGGGTACGGAGAGACCCAGTACTTC
>TRBJ1-5|-|TRBV12-3/TRBV12-4|-
CASVYSNQPQHF
TGTGCCAGCGTATATAGCAATCAGCCCCAGCATTTT
>TRBJ2-5|-|TRBV12-3/TRBV12-4|few
CASSFRRRGELETQYF
TGTGCCAGCAGTTTCCGTCGCAGGGGTGAGCTGGAGACCCAGTACTTC
>TRBJ1-1|-|TRBV7-6|-
CASSLVIGSEAFF
TGTGCCAGCAGCTTAGTTATTGGATCGGAAGCTTTCTTT
>TRBJ2-1|-|TRBV7-2|many
CASSLAGVGEQFF
TGTGCCAGCAGCTTAGCGGGGGTGGGTGAGCAGTTCTTC
>TRBJ1-5|TRBD1|TRBV6-5|many
CASTSGQDQPQHF
TGTGCCAGCACCAGTGGACAGGATCAGCCCCAGCATTTT
>TRBJ1-5|-|TRBV6-1|-
CASRPGRLNQPQHF
TGTGCCAGCAGACCCGGACGGCTCAATCAGCCCCAGCATTTT
>TRBJ2-5|TRBD2|TRBV20-1|-
CSATSRGGIFQYF
TGCAGTGCGACTTCGCGGGGGGGGATTTTCCAGTACTTC
>TRBJ2-2|-|TRBV7-2|-
CASSQENRVTGELFF
TGTGCCAGCAGCCAGGAGAACAGGGTCACCGGGGAGCTGTTTTTT
>TRBJ2-7|-|TRBV6-2/TRBV6-3|-
CASSSPGTSHLSYEQYF
TGTGCCAGCAGTTCCCCGGGGACTTCCCATTTATCCTACGAGCAGTACTTC
>TRBJ2-3|-|TRBV7-9|many
CASSLGEATDTQYF
TGTGCCAGCAGCCTGGGAGAAGCCACAGATACGCAGTATTTT
>TRBJ1-1|-|TRBV12-3/TRBV12-4|-
CASTPHTEAFF
TGTGCCAGCACCCCGCACACTGAAGCTTTCTTT
>TRBJ2-4|-|TRBV20-1|-
CSARKGFGAKNIQYF
TGCAGTGCTAGAAAGGGGTTTGGAGCCAAAAACATTCAGTACTTC
>TRBJ2-3|TRBD1|TRBV12-3/TRBV12-4|few
CASSWGQSTDTQYF
TGTGCCAGCAGTTGGGGACAGAGCACAGATACGCAGTATTTT
>TRBJ2-5|TRBD1|TRBV10-3|many
CAIRPDRERETQYF
TGTGCCATCAGGCCAGACAGGGAGCGGGAGACCCAGTACTTC
>TRBJ1-2|-|TRBV4-3|-
CASSQQPPDSLYGYTF
TGCGCCAGCAGCCAGCAACCACCGGACAGCCTCTATGGCTACACCTTC
>TRBJ2-4|-|TRBV5-5|many
CASSPGAKNIQYF
TGTGCCAGCAGCCCAGGAGCCAAAAACATTCAGTACTTC
>TRBJ2-3|-|TRBV18|-
CASSPAEGNVDTQYF
TGTGCCAGCTCACCGGCGGAGGGAAACGTGGATACGCAGTATTTT
>TRBJ2-4|TRBD1|TRBV20-1|-
CSADQGAWLNIQYF
TGCAGTGCTGACCAGGGGGCATGGTTAAACATTCAGTACTTC
>TRBJ2-1|-|TRBV7-2|-
CASSLARVLAEQFF
TGTGCCAGCAGCTTAGCGCGGGTACTAGCTGAGCAGTTCTTC
>TRBJ2-1|-|TRBV6-4|-
CASSDSFRSSYNEQFF
TGTGCCAGCAGTGACTCTTTCCGGAGCTCCTACAATGAGCAGTTCTTC
>TRBJ2-1|-|TRBV24-1|few
CATRQNNEQFF
TGTGCCACCAGACAGAACAATGAGCAGTTCTTC
>TRBJ2-3|-|TRBV24-1|-
CATSDPWTSTDTQYF
TGTGCCACCAGTGATCCCTGGACTAGCACAGATACGCAGTATTTT
>TRBJ2-5|-|TRBV20-1|-
CSARAGGVETQYF
TGCAGTGCTAGAGCAGGAGGGGTAGAGACCCAGTACTTC
>TRBJ1-2|-|TRBV29-1|many
CSVPGRRGGYTF
TGCAGCGTTCCCGGGAGAAGAGGGGGCTACACCTTC
>TRBJ1-1|-|TRBV12-3/TRBV12-4|few
CASSLERDTEAFF
TGTGCCAGCAGTTTGGAGAGAGACACTGAAGCTTTCTTT
>TRBJ2-7|TRBD1|TRBV15|few
CATSRAADRDPYEQYF
TGTGCCACCAGCAGGGCTGCGGACAGGGACCCCTACGAGCAGTACTTC
>TRBJ2-5|-|TRBV20-1|few
CSARDRAHLETQYF
TGCAGTGCTAGAGATAGGGCCCACCTGGAGACCCAGTACTTC
>TRBJ2-5|-|TRBV6-5|few
CASRTQQETQYF
TGTGCCAGCAGGACACAACAAGAGACCCAGTACTTC
>TRBJ1-1|-|TRBV20-1|-
CSAREERGAGKAFF
TGCAGTGCTAGAGAAGAAAGGGGAGCAGGGAAAGCTTTCTTT
>TRBJ2-2|-|TRBV7-3|-
CASSLMGTQNTGELFF
TGTGCCAGCAGCTTAATGGGGACTCAGAACACCGGGGAGCTGTTTTTT
>TRBJ2-7|TRBD2|TRBV4-3|-
CASSQGLAALSYEQYF
TGCGCCAGCAGCCAGGGACTAGCGGCCTTGTCCTACGAGCAGTACTTC
>TRBJ1-5|-|TRBV12-3/TRBV12-4|few
CASSFGQAQHF
TGTGCCAGCAGTTTTGGTCAGGCCCAGCATTTT
>TRBJ2-1|TRBD1|TRBV7-3|once
CASSLFRGRNEQFF
TGTGCCAGCAGCTTATTCAGGGGGCGGAATGAGCAGTTCTTC
>TRBJ1-1|TRBD1|TRBV6-6|-
CASKGGPEAFF
TGTGCCAGCAAAGGGGGCCCTGAAGCTTTCTTT
>TRBJ1-2|TRBD1|TRBV30|few
CAWSPQPAVGGGGYTF
TGTGCCTGGAGCCCTCAACCGGCAGTAGGGGGCGGTGGCTACACCTTC
>TRBJ2-1|-|TRBV11-2|many
CASSRSGNTNEQFF
TGTGCCAGCAGCCGAAGTGGGAACACCAATGAGCAGTTCTTC
>TRBJ2-7|TRBD1|TRBV12-3/TRBV12-4|-
CASSFGTGHRGQYF
TGTGCCAGCAGTTTTGGGACAGGTCACAGGGGCCAGTACTTC
>TRBJ1-1|-|TRBV6-1|once
CASITAGEAEAFF
TGTGCCAGCATCACGGCGGGGGAAGCTGAAGCTTTCTTT
>TRBJ2-3|-|TRBV7-3|many
CASSLTSGTSPLTDTQYF
TGTGCCAGCAGCTTAACGTCCGGGACTTCTCCCTTAACAGATACGCAGTATTTT
>TRBJ2-3|TRBD1|TRBV28|many
CASSSRGRLTDTQYF
TGTGCCAGCAGCTCCAGGGGGCGCCTCACAGATACGCAGTATTTT
>TRBJ2-7|-|TRBV6-6|many
CASSRQVGYEQYF
TGTGCCAGCAGTCGGCAGGTGGGCTACGAGCAGTACTTC
>TRBJ2-5|-|TRBV7-9|-
CASSLAPTTQYF
TGTGCCAGCAGCTTAGCCCCTACGACCCAGTACTTC
>TRBJ2-3|-|TRBV12-3/TRBV12-4|many
CASSLVGAQDGDTQYF
TGTGCCAGCAGTTTAGTGGGAGCCCAGGACGGAGATACGCAGTATTTT
>TRBJ2-5|-|TRBV28|few
CASRWDLQETQYF
TGTGCCAGCAGATGGGACTTACAAGAGACCCAGTACTTC
>TRBJ2-1|TRBD1|TRBV12-3/TRBV12-4|-
CASSLPGQGHEQFF
TGTGCCAGCAGCCTCCCGGGACAGGGGCATGAGCAGTTCTTC
>TRBJ2-7|-|TRBV12-3/TRBV12-4|-
CASSPYLPGAHPNYEQYF
TGTGCCAGCAGTCCGTATCTACCGGGAGCTCACCCGAACTACGAGCAGTACTTC